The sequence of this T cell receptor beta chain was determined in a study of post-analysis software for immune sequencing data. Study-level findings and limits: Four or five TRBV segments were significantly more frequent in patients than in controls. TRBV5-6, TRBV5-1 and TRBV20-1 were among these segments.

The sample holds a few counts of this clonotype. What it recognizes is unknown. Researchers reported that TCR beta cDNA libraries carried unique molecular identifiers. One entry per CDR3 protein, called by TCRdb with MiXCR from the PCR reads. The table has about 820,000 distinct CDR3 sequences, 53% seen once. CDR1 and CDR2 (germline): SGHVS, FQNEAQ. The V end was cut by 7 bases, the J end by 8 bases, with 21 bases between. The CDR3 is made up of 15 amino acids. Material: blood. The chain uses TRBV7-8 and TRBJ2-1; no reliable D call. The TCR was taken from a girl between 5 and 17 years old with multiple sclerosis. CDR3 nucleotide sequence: TGTGCCAGCAAACTTCACGGACCAACTCCGGATGAGCAGTTCTTC. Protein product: CASKLHGPTPDEQFF.